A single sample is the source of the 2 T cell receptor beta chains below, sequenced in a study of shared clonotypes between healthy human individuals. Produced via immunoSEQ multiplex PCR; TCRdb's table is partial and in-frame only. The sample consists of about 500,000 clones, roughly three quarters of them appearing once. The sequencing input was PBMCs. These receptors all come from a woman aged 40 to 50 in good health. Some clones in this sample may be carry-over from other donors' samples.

CDR3 sequence: CASSEGRGSNQPQHF. CDR3 nucleotide sequence: TGTGCCAGCAGTGAAGGCAGGGGAAGCAATCAGCCCCAGCATTTT. This rearrangement joins TRBV2 to TRBJ1-5, with D maybe TRBD1 (6 bases). The CDR3 is made up of 15 amino acids. CDR1 is SNHLY, CDR2 FYNNEI, per germline. Trimming stripped 1 base from V and 1 base from J, with 8 bases between.

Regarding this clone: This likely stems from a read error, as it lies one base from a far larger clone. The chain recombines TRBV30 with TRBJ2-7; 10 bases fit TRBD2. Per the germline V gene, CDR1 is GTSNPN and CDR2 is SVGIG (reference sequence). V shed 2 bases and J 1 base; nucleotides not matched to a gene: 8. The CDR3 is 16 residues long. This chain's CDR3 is CAWSRFSGRSSYEQYF. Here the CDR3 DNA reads TGTGCCTGGAGTCGATTTAGCGGGAGGTCATCCTACGAGCAGTACTTC.